These T cell receptor beta chains were read from a single sample in a study of blood T cell repertoires in COVID-19. Clones were read by immunoSEQ multiplex PCR, and TCRdb kept only the in-frame ones, dropping some. The sample holds around 170,000 clones, roughly four fifths seen once. The specimen was PBMCs or T cells enriched from blood (not recorded which). These receptors all stem from a middle-aged man who had recovered from COVID-19. Both conserved end residues are part of each CDR3. The D gene is left open where the match is weak. Where a row states a size, it is once, few, many or the class of an expanded clone; other rows omit it.

V gene: TRBV9; D gene: NA; J gene: TRBJ1-6; clone size: once; CDR3 DNA: TGTGCCAGCAGCGTCCAGGGTGGTAATTCACCCCTCCACTTT; CDR3 protein: CASSVQGGNSPLHF
V gene: TRBV9; D gene: NA; J gene: TRBJ1-2; clone size: NA; CDR3 DNA: TGTGCCAGCAGCGTGCCCTGGGGGGGCGTCGGAGGCTACACCTTC; CDR3 protein: CASSVPWGGVGGYTF
V gene: TRBV5-4; D gene: TRBD1; J gene: TRBJ2-2; clone size: NA; CDR3 DNA: TGTGCCAGCAGCGGACAGGGGTACACCGGGGAGCTGTTTTTT; CDR3 protein: CASSGQGYTGELFF
V gene: TRBV19; D gene: NA; J gene: TRBJ2-5; clone size: NA; CDR3 DNA: TGTGCCAGTACTGAGCGCGGGACGGGAAGAGTAGAGACCCAGTACTTC; CDR3 protein: CASTERGTGRVETQYF
V gene: TRBV5-6; D gene: TRBD1; J gene: TRBJ2-7; clone size: NA; CDR3 DNA: TGTGCCAGCAGCTTGGTAGGACAGGGCGGCGAGCAGTACTTC; CDR3 protein: CASSLVGQGGEQYF
V gene: TRBV6-5; D gene: TRBD1; J gene: TRBJ1-2; clone size: NA; CDR3 DNA: TGTGCCAGCATCCAGTCAGGGGGCGCGAGTGGCTACACCTTC; CDR3 protein: CASIQSGGASGYTF
V gene: TRBV28; D gene: NA; J gene: TRBJ1-6; clone size: NA; CDR3 DNA: TGTGCCAGCAGTTTAGCAGGGAATGATTCACCCCTCCACTTT; CDR3 protein: CASSLAGNDSPLHF
V gene: TRBV7-9; D gene: NA; J gene: TRBJ2-1; clone size: NA; CDR3 DNA: TGTGCCAGCAGCTCCCAGGGTGGGGTTTACAATGAGCAGTTCTTC; CDR3 protein: CASSSQGGVYNEQFF
V gene: TRBV5-1; D gene: NA; J gene: TRBJ2-6; clone size: NA; CDR3 DNA: TGCGCCAGCAGAATGGGTAACACGAGGGTTTCATCTGGGGCCAACGTCCTGACTTTC; CDR3 protein: CASRMGNTRVSSGANVLTF
V gene: TRBV7-2; D gene: TRBD1; J gene: TRBJ2-7; clone size: many; CDR3 DNA: TGTGCCAGCAGCTCCGCCGGGACAGGCGCCTACGAGCAGTACTTC; CDR3 protein: CASSSAGTGAYEQYF
V gene: TRBV7-3; D gene: NA; J gene: TRBJ2-2; clone size: NA; CDR3 DNA: TGTGCCAGCAGGCGGGGTAACACCGGGGAGCTGTTTTTT; CDR3 protein: CASRRGNTGELFF
V gene: TRBV7-8; D gene: NA; J gene: TRBJ1-2; clone size: NA; CDR3 DNA: TGTGCCAGCAGAGGAGCCTCCAGGGGAACCACCTTAGACTATGGCTACACCTTC; CDR3 protein: CASRGASRGTTLDYGYTF
V gene: TRBV5-1; D gene: NA; J gene: TRBJ1-1; clone size: NA; CDR3 DNA: TGCGCCAGCAGCCCGAGGGTGGGGGGCACTGAAGCTTTCTTT; CDR3 protein: CASSPRVGGTEAFF
V gene: TRBV4-2; D gene: TRBD2; J gene: TRBJ2-1; clone size: NA; CDR3 DNA: TGTGCCAGCAGCCAAGTTGCTGGACTAGCGGGCAATGAGCAGTTCTTC; CDR3 protein: CASSQVAGLAGNEQFF
V gene: TRBV4-1; D gene: NA; J gene: TRBJ1-1; clone size: NA; CDR3 DNA: TGCGCCAGCAGCCCCCGGGGGGCTGAAGCTTTCTTT; CDR3 protein: CASSPRGAEAFF